This TCR beta chain emerged from a study of blood T cell repertoires in COVID-19. As for the study in general: Acute and convalescent COVID-19 samples came from the United States, Italy and Spain. PBMCs, B-cell-depleted T cells, or T cells provided the cDNA or gDNA that made up the material.

Points on this clone: The junction shows a germline mismatch at one end, possibly a read error.

Germline lookup yields CDR1 ENHRY and CDR2 SYGVKD. The CDR3 totals 13 residues. As processed by the authors: Nucleated cell counts were estimated from reference gene primer amplification. Sequenced by immunoSEQ multiplex PCR; TCRdb stores in-frame clones only, minus some. V and J calls and clone size are given by that table; D and trimming were obtained from the DNA. The sample records around 270,000 clones, approximately 90% being singletons. The sample comprised peripheral blood. The J gene is TRBJ1-1, the V gene TRBV10-3; D call uncertain. The sequence derives from a man between 35 and 55 years old with acute or convalescent COVID-19. The CDR3: CAIREWGETEAFF. The DNA for the CDR3 is TGTGCCATCAGGGAGTGGGGAGAGACTGAAGCTTTCTTT.